This record concerns one T cell receptor beta chain sequence. The data derive from a study of control samples from healthy donors and cancer patients. CDR1 SGHRS and CDR2 YFSETQ come from the germline V gene. The CDR3 extends over 16 amino acids. The V gene lost 4 bases and the J gene lost 4 bases, with 21 bases spanning the gap. TCRdb's table, derived via immunoSEQ multiplex PCR, lists solely in-frame clones and lacks some. The sample includes 20,000 to 30,000 clones, approximately 90% of them seen just once. Specimen: PBMCs. The chain is built from TRBV5-1 and TRBJ2-7, with D tentatively TRBD1 or TRBD2 (6 bases each). This TCR derives from a man aged 50 to 60 with lung cancer. The CDR3 loop is CASSPGRDGGGYEQYF. The DNA for the CDR3 is TGCGCCAGCAGCCCCGGCCGAGACGGGGGCGGTTACGAGCAGTACTTC.